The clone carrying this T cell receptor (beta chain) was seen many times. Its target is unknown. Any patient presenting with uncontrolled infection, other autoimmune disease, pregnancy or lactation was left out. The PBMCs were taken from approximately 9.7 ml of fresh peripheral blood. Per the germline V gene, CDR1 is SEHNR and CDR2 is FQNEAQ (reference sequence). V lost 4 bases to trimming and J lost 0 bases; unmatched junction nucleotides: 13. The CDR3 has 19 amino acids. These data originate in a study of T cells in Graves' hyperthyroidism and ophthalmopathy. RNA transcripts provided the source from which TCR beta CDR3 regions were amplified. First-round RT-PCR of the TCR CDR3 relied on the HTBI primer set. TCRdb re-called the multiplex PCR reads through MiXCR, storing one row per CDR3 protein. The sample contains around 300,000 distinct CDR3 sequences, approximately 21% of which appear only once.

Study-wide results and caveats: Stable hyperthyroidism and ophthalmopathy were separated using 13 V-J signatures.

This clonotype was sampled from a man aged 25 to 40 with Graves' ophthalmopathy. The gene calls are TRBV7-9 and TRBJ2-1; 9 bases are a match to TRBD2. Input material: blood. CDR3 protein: CASSSLDRDSGSSYNEQFF. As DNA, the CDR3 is TGTGCCAGCAGCTCGCTGGATCGCGATAGCGGGAGCTCCTACAATGAGCAGTTCTTC.